A selection of T cell receptor beta chains follows, all from one sample in a study of shared clonotypes between healthy human individuals. TCRdb's table, derived via immunoSEQ multiplex PCR, lists solely in-frame clones and lacks some. The sample records fewer than 2.5 million clones, approximately 93% being singletons. Sequencing input: naive CD4+ T cells from PBMCs. These TCRs come from a man aged 18 to 29 in good health. Some clones in this sample may be carry-over from other donors' samples. Each CDR3 is given with its conserved first and last residue. D genes are given only for firm matches. Clone size is shown for a subset of rows, as once, few, many or a class of expanded clone.

clone_size | j_call | d_call | v_call | cdr3_aa | cdr3_nt
NA | TRBJ1-5 | NA | TRBV7-2 | CASSLWFREPQHF | TGTGCCAGCAGCTTGTGGTTCAGGGAGCCCCAGCATTTT
NA | TRBJ1-2 | TRBD1 | TRBV27 | CASRKQGNYGYTF | TGTGCCAGCAGGAAACAGGGGAACTATGGCTACACCTTC
few | TRBJ2-1 | NA | TRBV19 | CASSILGYNEQFF | TGTGCCAGTAGTATACTAGGGTACAATGAGCAGTTCTTC
few | TRBJ1-1 | NA | TRBV4-1 | CASSQSRFGRRDEAFF | TGCGCCAGCAGCCAATCGCGATTTGGCCGGAGGGATGAAGCTTTCTTT
NA | TRBJ2-7 | NA | TRBV6-5 | CASSTGLGEQYF | TGTGCCAGCAGTACTGGACTCGGCGAGCAGTACTTC
NA | TRBJ1-6 | NA | TRBV4-3 | CASSQVGKSPLHF | TGCGCCAGCAGCCAAGTTGGGAAGTCACCCCTCCACTTT
NA | TRBJ2-1 | NA | TRBV5-1 | CASSEQGRSSYNEQFF | TGCGCCAGCAGCGAACAAGGAAGGAGCTCCTACAATGAGCAGTTCTTC
once | TRBJ2-1 | TRBD1 | TRBV7-9 | CASSLAQGDYNEQFF | TGTGCCAGCAGCTTAGCACAGGGGGACTACAATGAGCAGTTCTTC
NA | TRBJ1-1 | NA | TRBV28 | CASSFRGVGNTEAFF | TGTGCCAGCAGTTTCAGGGGCGTGGGGAACACTGAAGCTTTCTTT
once | TRBJ2-7 | NA | TRBV15 | CATSHTVGGGSSYEQYF | TGTGCCACCAGCCATACCGTGGGGGGCGGGAGCTCCTACGAGCAGTACTTC
NA | TRBJ2-3 | TRBD1 | TRBV9 | CASSDRGSTDTQYF | TGTGCCAGCAGCGACAGGGGCAGCACAGATACGCAGTATTTT
NA | TRBJ2-1 | NA | TRBV5-1 | CASSTLRANEQFF | TGCGCCAGCAGCACCCTAAGGGCGAATGAGCAGTTCTTC
NA | TRBJ1-3 | NA | TRBV5-1 | CASSLVGRAAGNTIYF | TGCGCCAGCAGCTTGGTAGGCAGGGCAGCCGGAAACACCATATATTTT
few | TRBJ1-4 | NA | TRBV18 | CASSPIAGGINEKLFF | TGTGCCAGCTCACCGATAGCGGGGGGGATAAATGAAAAACTGTTTTTT
NA | TRBJ2-7 | NA | TRBV28 | CASAPPSASYEQYF | TGTGCCAGCGCCCCACCTAGCGCATCCTACGAGCAGTACTTC
NA | TRBJ1-3 | TRBD1 | TRBV5-1 | CASSLGQGAGNTIYF | TGCGCCAGCAGCTTGGGACAGGGGGCCGGAAACACCATATATTTT
NA | TRBJ2-1 | TRBD1 | TRBV28 | CASSLSNRGPAVRFF | TGTGCCAGCAGTTTATCAAACAGGGGGCCGGCCGTGAGGTTCTTC
few | TRBJ1-2 | NA | TRBV7-9 | CASSFGGASDYGYTF | TGTGCCAGCAGCTTTGGGGGAGCGTCGGACTATGGCTACACCTTC
NA | TRBJ2-2 | NA | TRBV9 | CASSRGTVNTGELFF | TGTGCCAGCAGCAGAGGGACGGTGAACACCGGGGAGCTGTTTTTT